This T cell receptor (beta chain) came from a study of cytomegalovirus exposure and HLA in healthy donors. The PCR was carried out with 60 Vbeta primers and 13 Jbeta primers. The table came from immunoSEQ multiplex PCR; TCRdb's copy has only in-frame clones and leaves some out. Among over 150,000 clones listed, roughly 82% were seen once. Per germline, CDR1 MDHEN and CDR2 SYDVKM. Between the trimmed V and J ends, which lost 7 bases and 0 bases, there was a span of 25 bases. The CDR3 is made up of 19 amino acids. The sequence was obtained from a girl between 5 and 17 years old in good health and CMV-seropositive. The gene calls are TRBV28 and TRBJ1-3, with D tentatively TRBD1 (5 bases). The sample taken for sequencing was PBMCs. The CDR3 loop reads CASNKGAMKTSYSGNTIYF. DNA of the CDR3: TGTGCCAGCAACAAAGGGGCGATGAAGACGAGCTACTCTGGAAACACCATATATTTT.